This TCR beta chain is from a study of neurological immune-mediated disorders. Regarding the study as a whole: With the multiple sclerosis repertoire cluster, none of the clinical or MRI features showed an association. The absence of shared CDR3 amino acid sequences among expanded clones across subjects suggests private repertoires in all groups.

V trimming: 3 bases; J trimming: 7 bases; junction bases outside the gene matches: 12. This CDR3 is built from 15 residues. Germline CDR1 and CDR2: SGHRS and YFSETQ. The sample holds many counts of this clonotype. Antigen: not known. The unsorted libraries originated from 2 million PBMCs kept at -80 C. TCRdb reprocessed the 5' RACE reads via MiXCR and lists one record per CDR3 protein. The repertoire includes 55,000 to 65,000 distinct CDR3 sequences, around 3.8% of them detected once, and 2.2% sits in the top ten. The material sequenced was PBMCs. The rearrangement uses TRBV5-1 and TRBJ1-2; TRBD1 matches 7 bases. The receptor's source is a woman aged 45-65 years with multiple sclerosis. DNA for the CDR3: TGCGCCAGCAGCTCCAACCCCAGGGGGATGGGTGGCTACACCTTC. Protein sequence: CASSSNPRGMGGYTF.